Presented here are 25 T cell receptor beta chains from one specimen sequenced in a study of blood T cell repertoires in COVID-19. Produced via immunoSEQ multiplex PCR; TCRdb's table is partial and in-frame only. The repertoire holds some 120,000 clones, with approximately 90% as singletons. Sequenced input: peripheral blood. The receptors were sampled from a human donor with active COVID-19. The donor label of this sample is uncertain.

The V and J genes are TRBV4-3 and TRBJ1-1; 8 bases are shared with TRBD1. Germline V gene sequence: CDR1 LGHNA, CDR2 YSLEER. Unmatched junction bases numbered 5, after V lost 4 bases and J lost 1 base. This CDR3 is built from 15 residues. The CDR3 coding sequence is TGCGCCAGCAGCCTCGGAGGACAGGGGAACACTGAAGCTTTCTTT. It codes for CASSLGGQGNTEAFF.

The rearrangement joins TRBV14 to TRBJ2-3; D unresolved. Germline lookup yields CDR1 SGHDN and CDR2 FVKESK. The CDR3 spans 13 residues. Between the trimmed V and J ends, which lost 4 bases and 2 bases, there was a span of 7 bases. The CDR3 region has the DNA TGTGCCAGCAGCCTTAGACACACAGATACGCAGTATTTT. It specifies CASSLRHTDTQYF.

In this sample, this clone turned up once. The chain joins TRBV12-3 or TRBV12-4 to TRBJ2-2, with D uncertain. The CDR3 extends over 13 amino acids. Trimming shortened V by 3 bases and J by 6 bases, and 8 bases separated the two germline ends. The CDR3 DNA is TGTGCCAGCAGTTTGAGTCCCCCCGGGGAGCTGTTTTTT. It codes for CASSLSPPGELFF.

The gene calls are TRBV3-1 (or the pseudogene TRBV3-2) and TRBJ2-3; 8 nucleotides agree with TRBD2. This CDR3 region has 17 residues. V shed 3 bases and J 3 bases; nucleotides not matched to a gene: 11. The germline gives CDR1 LGHDT, CDR2 YNNKEL (reference sequence). CDR3 nucleotide sequence: TGTGCCAGCAGCCAGAATCTAGCGGGTATTGTTACAGATACGCAGTATTTT. Translated, it gives CASSQNLAGIVTDTQYF.

This clone was observed at least ten times. The chain has TRBV4-1 and TRBJ1-5; the D is unclear. The CDR3 length is 16 residues. Trimming stripped 0 bases from V and 2 bases from J, with 11 bases between. Per the germline V gene, CDR1 is MGHRA and CDR2 is YSYEKL. CDR3 loop: CASSQDGGFGNQPQHF. In DNA, the CDR3 is TGCGCCAGCAGCCAAGATGGAGGGTTTGGCAATCAGCCCCAGCATTTT.

The chain employs TRBV7-6 and TRBJ2-5, with no clear D. V was clipped by 1 base and J by 4 bases, with 13 bases between them. The CDR3 has 15 amino acids. CDR1 and CDR2 (germline): SGHVS, FNYEAQ. CDR3 bases: TGTGCCAGCAGCTTAGTAGGCGGCCGAAGAGAGACCCAGTACTTC. This sequence encodes CASSLVGGRRETQYF.

The chain couples TRBV30 to TRBJ2-4; a possible D gene is TRBD2 (5 bases). Trimming removed 3 bases from V and 7 bases from J, with 10 bases in between. CDR3 length equals 12 residues. CDR1 and CDR2 (germline): GTSNPN, SVGIG (reference sequence). CDR3: CAWRSTGNIQYF. For the CDR3, the DNA is TGTGCCTGGAGATCGACGGGGAACATTCAGTACTTC.

This sequence joins TRBV7-2 and TRBJ1-1; the D is unclear. The CDR3 length is 13 residues. Germline assignment: CDR1 SGHTA and CDR2 FQGNSA. The germline V and J ends were trimmed by 2 bases and 0 bases, with 4 bases remaining between them. CDR3 in DNA: TGTGCCAGCAGCTTAAGCGTGAACACTGAAGCTTTCTTT. Its translation is CASSLSVNTEAFF.

This chain joins TRBV28 and TRBJ1-5; D possibly corresponds to TRBD1 (5 bases). The V end was cut by 3 bases, the J end by 6 bases, with 12 bases between. This CDR3 is 14 amino acids long. Germline V CDR1 and CDR2: MDHEN, SYDVKM. The DNA of the CDR3 is TGTGCCAGCAGTTTTGGTCAGGGCGGTCAGCCCCAGCATTTT. This gives the protein CASSFGQGGQPQHF.

The V and J genes are TRBV5-1 and TRBJ2-3, with TRBD2 as a possible D gene (5 bases). The V gene lost 2 bases and the J gene lost 8 bases, with 12 bases spanning the gap. CDR3 length: 13 residues. Germline CDR1 is SGHRS and CDR2 is YFSETQ. The CDR3: CASSFLEGGTQYF. The CDR3 DNA sequence: TGCGCCAGCAGCTTTCTTGAGGGTGGTACGCAGTATTTT.

This chain connects TRBV20-1 to TRBJ1-1; D gene unclear. The CDR3 has 14 residues. Germline values: CDR1 DFQATT, CDR2 SNEGSKA (reference sequence). V dropped 3 bases and J dropped 2 bases, with 13 bases sitting between them. CDR3 amino acids: CSASPPILNTEAFF. As DNA, the CDR3 is TGCAGTGCTAGTCCCCCGATACTAAACACTGAAGCTTTCTTT.

The chain uses TRBV6-6 and TRBJ1-6; possibly TRBD1 for D (6 bases). V lost 6 bases, J lost 6 bases, and 18 bases lay in between. The CDR3 has 16 amino acids. From germline, CDR1 is MNHNY and CDR2 SVGAGI (reference sequence). CDR3 in amino acids: CASRAQGQMSNSPLHF. The CDR3 DNA is TGTGCCAGCAGAGCACAGGGACAAATGAGTAATTCACCCCTCCACTTT.

The V call is TRBV7-9, the J call TRBJ2-1; 10 positions match TRBD1. The V segment lost 5 bases and the J segment 7 bases; nucleotides outside the gene matches: 8. CDR3 length: 15 amino acids. The germline gives CDR1 SEHNR, CDR2 FQNEAQ (reference sequence). The CDR3 loop reads CASSLRGGQGNEQFF. In DNA, the CDR3 is TGTGCCAGCAGCCTGCGAGGGGGACAGGGGAATGAGCAGTTCTTC.

CDR3 coding DNA: TGTGCCAGCAGCGTAGGAGGGGGTGGCTACACCTTC. Translating gives CASSVGGGGYTF. The chain joins TRBV9 to TRBJ1-2, with a tentative D call TRBD1 (6 bases). The CDR3 sequence is 12 residues long. V lost 0 bases and J lost 7, with 7 bases in between. CDR1 is SGDLS, CDR2 YYNGEE, per germline. The variable domain in full, with the rest retrieved from reference TRBV9 and TRBJ1-2, is DSGVTQTPKHLITATGQRVTLRCSPRSGDLSVYWYQQSLDQGLQFLIQYYNGEERAKGNILERFSAQQFPDLHSELNLSSLELGDSALYFCASSVGGGGYTFGSGTRLTVV.

The chain's CDR3 is CASSFVNEQFF. The DNA for the CDR3 is TGTGCCAGCAGTTTCGTCAATGAGCAGTTCTTC. The chain has TRBV28 and TRBJ2-1; D is undetermined. The CDR3 runs 11 residues. With 3 bases removed from V and 6 bases from J, the gap between germline ends came to 3 bases. Germline assignment: CDR1 MDHEN and CDR2 SYDVKM.

Comments on this clone: Germline and junction disagree at one end, which may indicate a read error. This chain's CDR3 is CATSRQGTRTGELFF. Here the CDR3 DNA reads TGTGCCACCAGCAGACAGGGGACCCGAACGGGGGAGCTGTTTTTT. The chain joins TRBV3-1 (or the pseudogene TRBV3-2) to TRBJ2-2, with TRBD1 matching 8 bases. The germline V gene has CDR1 LGHDT and CDR2 YNNKEL (reference sequence). The CDR3 has 15 amino acids.

J is TRBJ1-2 and V is TRBV9, with unresolved D. The CDR3 extends over 15 amino acids. Germline V gene sequence: CDR1 SGDLS, CDR2 YYNGEE. V was pared by 3 bases and J by 4 bases, with 16 bases between. The chain's CDR3 is CASSDGLPRGYGYTF. CDR3 coding DNA: TGTGCCAGCAGCGATGGACTCCCTCGGGGCTATGGCTACACCTTC. Based on the CDR3 plus reference TRBV9 and TRBJ1-2, the full variable domain is DSGVTQTPKHLITATGQRVTLRCSPRSGDLSVYWYQQSLDQGLQFLIQYYNGEERAKGNILERFSAQQFPDLHSELNLSSLELGDSALYFCASSDGLPRGYGYTFGSGTRLTVV.

This rearrangement joins TRBV7-9 to TRBJ1-6; D call uncertain. V lost 3 bases and J 8 bases, leaving 5 bases between the germline ends. The CDR3 contains 12 residues. Germline CDR1 and CDR2: SEHNR and FQNEAQ (reference sequence). In DNA form, the CDR3 reads TGTGCCAGCAGCTTTTCGTATTCACCCCTCCACTTT. It encodes CASSFSYSPLHF.

The J gene is TRBJ1-6, the V gene TRBV9, with 8 bases aligning to TRBD1. Per germline, CDR1 SGDLS and CDR2 YYNGEE. The CDR3 totals 16 residues. Germline trimming cut 3 bases from V and 9 bases from J; bases unmatched to any gene: 11. The CDR3 bases are TGTGCCAGCAGCGCGTACCGGGGCCAGGGGGCTTCACCCCTCCACTTT. Protein: CASSAYRGQGASPLHF. Filled out from reference TRBV9 and TRBJ1-6, the complete variable domain reads DSGVTQTPKHLITATGQRVTLRCSPRSGDLSVYWYQQSLDQGLQFLIQYYNGEERAKGNILERFSAQQFPDLHSELNLSSLELGDSALYFCASSAYRGQGASPLHFGNGTRLTVT.

The chain is built from TRBV5-1 and TRBJ2-1, with 8 bases identical to TRBD2. The CDR3 is 14 residues long. Germline lookup yields CDR1 SGHRS and CDR2 YFSETQ. J was trimmed by 5 bases and V by 1 base; bases with no gene match: 2. In DNA, the CDR3 is TGCGCCAGCAGCTTGCGGCGGGGGGACAATGAGCAGTTCTTC. It codes for CASSLRRGDNEQFF.

This chain joins TRBV6-1 and TRBJ2-3; 9 positions agree with TRBD2. The trim removed 4 bases at V and 0 bases at J, leaving 5 bases unmatched. The CDR3 has 16 amino acids. The germline gives CDR1 MNHNS, CDR2 SASEGT. DNA of the CDR3: TGTGCCAGCAGTGCCAGGACTAGCGATAGCACAGATACGCAGTATTTT. Translation: CASSARTSDSTDTQYF.

The chain has TRBV4-2 and TRBJ2-3, with 15 bases aligning to TRBD2. Germline V CDR1 and CDR2: LGHNA, YNFKEQ. This CDR3 is 19 amino acids long. V was clipped by 4 bases and J by 2 bases; unmatched bases: 10. The DNA of the CDR3 is TGTGCCAGCAGCCTGGGACTAGCGGGGGGACTGAGACACACAGATACGCAGTATTTT. This encodes CASSLGLAGGLRHTDTQYF.

This chain links TRBV2 with TRBJ2-1, with D unresolved. V was trimmed by 2 bases and J by 10 bases, leaving 6 bases between them. Germline loops: CDR1 SNHLY, CDR2 FYNNEI. The CDR3 totals 11 residues. The CDR3 nucleotides read TGTGCCAGCAGTGAAATAGCCGAGCAGTTCTTC. Protein product: CASSEIAEQFF.

The chain recombines TRBV6-1 with TRBJ2-3; 7 positions match TRBD2. Germline values: CDR1 MNHNS, CDR2 SASEGT. CDR3 length: 16 amino acids. Germline trimming cut 3 bases from V and 0 bases from J; bases unmatched to any gene: 6. In nucleotides, the CDR3 is TGTGCCAGCAGTGAGTCTAGCGGAGGTAGCACAGATACGCAGTATTTT. It codes for CASSESSGGSTDTQYF.

This chain uses TRBV11-2 with TRBJ2-1; 10 positions match TRBD2. CDR1 and CDR2 (germline): SGHAT, FQNNGV. V gave up 2 bases and J gave up 10 bases; unmatched junction bases: 8. This CDR3 comprises 15 residues. Here the CDR3 reads CASSLMFSSGGEQFF. CDR3 nucleotide sequence: TGTGCCAGCAGCTTAATGTTTTCTAGCGGGGGCGAGCAGTTCTTC.